This T cell receptor beta chain was identified in a study of CD8 T cells in ankylosing spondylitis. Losses at the gene ends were 0 bases for V and 3 bases for J; bases not matched to a gene: 8. The CDR3 length is 18 residues. Germline CDR1 reads SGHAT; CDR2 reads FQDESV (reference sequence). This clonotype came up many times. Library preparation for TCR beta used quantitative 5'-RACE with molecular barcodes. One entry per CDR3 protein results from TCRdb running MiXCR on the 5' RACE reads. The table shows 350,000 or so distinct CDR3 sequences, with around a tenth occurring only once. The chain links TRBV11-1 to TRBJ2-7; 13 nucleotides line up with TRBD2. Sequencing used blood, either unsorted or a sorted T cell fraction (not recorded which). This TCR came from a female donor with ankylosing spondylitis or in good health (not recorded which). The CDR3 reads CASSLAGGLAGANYEQYF. For the CDR3, the DNA is TGTGCCAGCAGCTTAGCCGGTGGACTAGCGGGAGCGAACTACGAGCAGTACTTC. Full variable domain (remainder filled in from reference TRBV11-1 and TRBJ2-7): EAEVAQSPRYKITEKSQAVAFWCDPISGHATLYWYRQILGQGPELLVQFQDESVVDDSQLPKDRFSAERLKGVDSTLKIQPAELGDSAMYLCASSLAGGLAGANYEQYFGPGTRLTVT.